Described below is a single TCR beta chain sequence and its context. This specimen comes from a study of blood T cell repertoires in COVID-19. Study as a whole: Specimens from acute and convalescent COVID-19 originated in the United States, Italy and Spain. T cells, B-cell-depleted T cells, or PBMCs provided the cDNA or gDNA that served as material.

The CDR3 has 19 amino acids. Germline assignment: CDR1 LGHNT and CDR2 FRNRAP. With V trimmed by 9 bases and J by 7 bases, 21 bases remained unmatched. Source study methods: Amplification with reference gene primers provided the estimates of nucleated cell counts. Method: immunoSEQ multiplex PCR; TCRdb's copy keeps in-frame clones and lacks some. V, J and clone size reflect that table, while D and trimming were determined from the DNA. This table has around 97,000 clones, 87% appearing once. V usage is TRBV12-5 and J usage is TRBJ2-1; TRBD2 matches at 13 bases. The sequence was obtained from a man aged 50-59 years in a cohort sampled during active COVID-19. Sequencing used peripheral blood. The CDR3 region is CARGEVRLGLAGVINEQFF. The CDR3 nucleotides read TGTGCTAGGGGAGAGGTTCGTCTCGGACTAGCGGGGGTAATTAATGAGCAGTTCTTC.